These 24 T cell receptor beta chains share one sample of origin, sequenced in a study of T cell clones after liver transplantation. Profiling relied on immunoSEQ multiplex PCR, and the TCRdb table lists in-frame clones only, not all of them. The repertoire holds about 100,000 clones, with about 81% as singletons. Sample: CD4+ T cells from blood, taken before liver transplant. These TCRs come from a human donor who received a liver transplant.

The chain has TRBV6-5 and TRBJ1-5; D might be TRBD1 (6 bases). V gave up 6 bases and J gave up 2 bases, with 11 bases separating them. Germline CDR1 is MNHEY and CDR2 is SVGAGI. The CDR3 runs 14 residues. CDR3: CASRKGQGNQPQHF. The CDR3 DNA is TGTGCCAGCAGGAAGGGACAAGGCAATCAGCCCCAGCATTTT.

This clone appeared a single time. V gene TRBV7-9 combines with J gene TRBJ2-1; D is possibly TRBD1 (6 bases). Germline lookup yields CDR1 SEHNR and CDR2 FQNEAQ (reference sequence). The length of the CDR3 is 16 residues. The V end was cut by 5 bases, the J end by 1 base, with 15 bases between. The CDR3 coding sequence is TGTGCCAGCAGCCGCCGGGACATATTTTCCTACAATGAGCAGTTCTTC. This encodes CASSRRDIFSYNEQFF.

This sequence joins TRBV27 and TRBJ2-3; D ambiguous. Germline V gives CDR1 MNHEY, CDR2 SMNVEV (reference sequence). V was pared by 8 bases and J by 1 base, with 10 bases between. CDR3 length: 13 amino acids. The CDR3 nucleotides are TGTGCCAGCTCGACCGGGCGCACAGATACGCAGTATTTT. Translating it yields CASSTGRTDTQYF.

The V call is TRBV5-1, the J call TRBJ2-2; maybe TRBD1 (5 bases). The germline V gene encodes CDR1 SGHRS and CDR2 YFSETQ. CDR3 length: 17 residues. V lost 4 bases and J lost 4, with 20 bases in between. CDR3 sequence reads: CASSPDTQIGTTGELFF. CDR3 nucleotide sequence: TGCGCCAGCAGCCCGGACACCCAGATAGGCACCACCGGGGAGCTGTTTTTT.

This clone was picked up one time. The chain couples TRBV7-6 to TRBJ1-1; the D is unclear. V lost 1 base and J 4 bases, leaving 7 bases between the germline ends. CDR3 length equals 13 residues. Per the germline V gene, CDR1 is SGHVS and CDR2 is FNYEAQ. The CDR3: CASSLDYSTEAFF. The CDR3 DNA follows: TGTGCCAGCAGCTTAGATTATAGCACTGAAGCTTTCTTT.

CDR3 loop: CSAPGGFNYGYTF. Written as DNA, the CDR3 is TGCAGCGCTCCGGGGGGATTCAACTATGGCTACACCTTC. The chain is built from TRBV29-1 and TRBJ1-2; weak D call: TRBD1 (5 bases). The CDR3 covers 13 residues. V was pared by 7 bases and J by 2 bases, with 14 bases between. CDR1 and CDR2 from the germline V gene are SQVTM and ANQGSEA. Full variable domain (rest looked up from reference TRBV29-1 and TRBJ1-2): SAVISQKPSRDICQRGTSLTIQCQVDSQVTMMFWYRQQPGQSLTLIATANQGSEATYESGFVIDKFPISRPNLTFSTLTVSNMSPEDSSIYLCSAPGGFNYGYTFGSGTRLTVV.

This sequence joins TRBV28 and TRBJ2-7; 8 bases fit TRBD1. The CDR3 covers 12 residues. CDR1 MDHEN and CDR2 SYDVKM come from the germline V gene. Trimming removed 8 bases from V and 3 bases from J; junction bases left unmatched: 3. CDR3 in amino acids: CASGTGLYEQYF. The CDR3 DNA is TGTGCCAGCGGGACAGGACTCTACGAGCAGTACTTC. Variable domain in full (rest from reference TRBV28 and TRBJ2-7): DVKVTQSSRYLVKRTGEKVFLECVQDMDHENMFWYRQDPGLGLRLIYFSYDVKMKEKGDIPEGYSVSREKKERFSLILESASTNQTSMYLCASGTGLYEQYFGPGTRLTVT.

Here the CDR3 reads CASNGQGRTYEQYF. The CDR3 nucleotides read TGTGCCAGCAACGGACAGGGACGGACCTACGAGCAGTACTTC. This chain joins TRBV6-6 and TRBJ2-7; TRBD1 matches at 8 bases. V shed 7 bases, J shed 2 bases, and the junction held 7 bases outside the gene matches. Germline V gives CDR1 MNHNY, CDR2 SVGAGI (reference sequence). This CDR3 spans 14 amino acids.

The J gene is TRBJ1-2, the V gene TRBV28; D call uncertain. Germline CDR1 and CDR2: MDHEN and SYDVKM. This CDR3 comprises 10 residues. V was clipped by 6 bases and J by 10 bases, with 9 bases between them. The CDR3 DNA is TGTGCCAGCAGGAAGATGGTCTACACCTTC. Translating gives CASRKMVYTF.

The gene calls are TRBV7-7 and TRBJ2-5; 10 bases are a match to TRBD1. Trimming removed 1 base from V and 5 bases from J; junction bases left unmatched: 1. The CDR3 extends over 14 amino acids. CDR1 and CDR2 (germline): SSHAT, FNYEAQ (reference sequence). As DNA, the CDR3 is TGTGCCAGCAGCTTAGGGGGACAGGGGGAGACCCAGTACTTC. Residues: CASSLGGQGETQYF. Together with reference TRBV7-7 and TRBJ2-5, the CDR3 gives the full variable domain: GAGVSQSPRYKVTKRGQDVTLRCDPISSHATLYWYQQALGQGPEFLTYFNYEAQPDKSGLPSDRFSAERPEGSISTLTIQRTEQRDSAMYRCASSLGGQGETQYFGPGTRLLVL.

This chain joins TRBV7-6 and TRBJ2-5, with TRBD2 identical over 10 bases. Germline-derived CDR1 and CDR2 are SGHVS and FNYEAQ. With V trimmed by 2 bases and J by 6 bases, 15 bases remained unmatched. The CDR3 has 18 residues. The chain's CDR3 is CASSLSPRSGGDIKTQYF. CDR3 DNA: TGTGCCAGCAGCTTAAGTCCTCGGAGCGGGGGGGATATTAAGACCCAGTACTTC.

Worth noting for this clone: Compared with germline, one end of the junction differs, possibly owing to a read error. The chain joins TRBV6-1 to TRBJ1-6, with a weak D call TRBD1 (5 bases). The CDR3 extends over 14 amino acids. In germline, CDR1 is MNHNS, CDR2 SASEGT. The CDR3 nucleotides read TGTGCCAGCAGTCTCCGGGACTATGATTCACCCCTCCACTTT. Encoded protein: CASSLRDYDSPLHF.

The chain combines TRBV29-1 with TRBJ2-7; D is ambiguous. Germline lookup yields CDR1 SQVTM and CDR2 ANQGSEA. The CDR3 contains 12 residues. Trimming cost V 4 bases and J 2 bases, with 9 bases left between them. The CDR3 DNA sequence: TGCAGCGTTGCGGCGTCGACCTACGAGCAGTACTTC. This sequence encodes CSVAASTYEQYF.

V and J are TRBV9 and TRBJ2-3, with 8 bases fitting TRBD2. The germline V gene has CDR1 SGDLS and CDR2 YYNGEE. With V trimmed by 4 bases and J by 5 bases, 9 bases remained unmatched. This CDR3 has 15 residues. CDR3 DNA: TGTGCCAGCAGCTCATACGGGGGGGCTGGAGATACGCAGTATTTT. Translating gives CASSSYGGAGDTQYF. The full variable domain, its missing parts supplied by reference TRBV9 and TRBJ2-3, is DSGVTQTPKHLITATGQRVTLRCSPRSGDLSVYWYQQSLDQGLQFLIQYYNGEERAKGNILERFSAQQFPDLHSELNLSSLELGDSALYFCASSSYGGAGDTQYFGPGTRLTVL.

In nucleotides, the CDR3 is TGTGCCAGCAGCTTGAAGAGTAGCTCCTACAATGAGCAGTTCTTC. Translating gives CASSLKSSSYNEQFF. The V and J genes are TRBV5-4 and TRBJ2-1; no clear D gene. The CDR3 contains 15 residues. Germline assignment: CDR1 SGHNT and CDR2 YYREEE (reference sequence). V gave up 1 base and J gave up 0 bases, with 8 bases separating them.

The chain carries TRBV30 and TRBJ2-7; no definite D call. Looked up from germline, CDR1 is GTSNPN and CDR2 is SVGIG (reference sequence). The V gene lost 0 bases and the J gene lost 4 bases, with 10 bases spanning the gap. This CDR3 has 13 amino acids. This CDR3 is CAWSVHNNYEQYF. CDR3 nucleotides: TGTGCCTGGAGTGTACATAACAATTACGAGCAGTACTTC. Looking up the rest from reference TRBV30 and TRBJ2-7 gives the full variable domain: SQTIHQWPATLVQPVGSPLSLECTVEGTSNPNLYWYRQAAGRGLQLLFYSVGIGQISSEVPQNLSASRPQDRQFILSSKKLLLSDSGFYLCAWSVHNNYEQYFGPGTRLTVT.

This clone was seen only a few times. The chain carries TRBV28 and TRBJ1-2; tentatively, D is TRBD1 (5 bases). Germline CDR1 reads MDHEN; CDR2 reads SYDVKM. V was trimmed by 2 bases and J by 7 bases, leaving 11 bases between them. The CDR3 consists of 13 residues. The CDR3 nucleotides read TGTGCCAGCAGTTTAGTAGGGAGGGGTGGCTACACCTTC. Residues: CASSLVGRGGYTF.

This clone was detected once. V usage is TRBV28 and J usage is TRBJ1-3; weak D call: TRBD1 (6 bases). The germline V gene encodes CDR1 MDHEN and CDR2 SYDVKM. V lost 10 bases, J lost 4 bases, and 8 bases lay in between. This CDR3 has 11 amino acids. The CDR3 reads CAITGGNTIYF. The CDR3 nucleotides are TGTGCCATAACAGGGGGAAACACCATATATTTT.

The J gene is TRBJ2-1, the V gene TRBV6-5, with TRBD2 identical over 9 bases. Germline V lookup: CDR1 MNHEY, CDR2 SVGAGI. Trimming cost V 4 bases and J 4 bases; bases outside gene matches: 5. This CDR3 is 15 amino acids long. In DNA, the CDR3 is TGTGCCAGCAGTTTGCGTCTAGCGGGATACAATGAGCAGTTCTTC. Protein product: CASSLRLAGYNEQFF.

The V and J genes are TRBV7-6 and TRBJ1-5; the D gene is possibly TRBD1 (6 bases). This CDR3 has 17 amino acids. The germline gives CDR1 SGHVS, CDR2 FNYEAQ. Trimming shortened V by 5 bases and J by 3 bases, and 20 bases separated the two germline ends. DNA of the CDR3: TGTGCCAGCAGCCCAGAGGGGCCCAGGGGACTCAATCAGCCCCAGCATTTT. Translation: CASSPEGPRGLNQPQHF.

V usage is TRBV7-3 and J usage is TRBJ2-7; D not certain. Germline CDR1 and CDR2: SGHTA and FQGTGA. This CDR3 has 14 amino acids. The V gene lost 2 bases and the J gene lost 2 bases, with 10 bases spanning the gap. CDR3 protein: CASSLQRGTYEQYF. CDR3 sequence (DNA): TGTGCCAGCAGCTTACAGCGAGGTACCTACGAGCAGTACTTC.

This clone was found a few times. V is TRBV5-6 and J is TRBJ1-5; D call uncertain. Germline loops: CDR1 SGHDT, CDR2 YYEEEE. V was pared by 4 bases and J by 6 bases, with 8 bases between. This CDR3 region has 12 residues. The CDR3 sequence: CASSGRSQPQHF. Here the CDR3 DNA reads TGTGCCAGCAGCGGCCGCAGTCAGCCCCAGCATTTT.

This chain joins TRBV19 and TRBJ2-6; the D is unclear. Trimming stripped 8 bases from V and 1 base from J, with 9 bases between. This CDR3 is built from 14 residues. Per germline, CDR1 LNHDA and CDR2 SQIVND (reference sequence). CDR3 region: CASSVVSGANVLTF. Written as DNA, the CDR3 is TGTGCCAGTTCCGTAGTATCTGGGGCCAACGTCCTGACTTTC.

The CDR3 DNA sequence: TGTGCCAGCAGTGACCCGGGGAGGTCCTACGAGCAGTACTTC. It yields the protein CASSDPGRSYEQYF. The V gene is TRBV25-1, the J gene TRBJ2-5, with a possible D match to TRBD2 (6 bases). The J call could be wrong; TRBJ2-7 is a better fit for the DNA end. This CDR3 contains 14 residues. CDR1 MGHDK and CDR2 SYGVNS come from the germline V gene.